The clone carrying this T cell receptor beta chain was seen repeatedly, ten times or more. Its specificity is unknown. This entry comes from a study of neurological immune-mediated disorders. CDR1 SGHRS and CDR2 YFSETQ come from the germline V gene. The CDR3 is 14 amino acids. V lost 3 bases and J 3 bases, leaving 10 bases between the germline ends. cDNA synthesis was performed by 5'RACE with 10-nucleotide random UMIs. TCRdb analysed the 5' RACE reads with MiXCR anew, one entry per CDR3 protein. The sample includes approximately 30,000 distinct CDR3 sequences, over 20% of them seen just once. The starting material, 2 million PBMCs stored at -80 C, gave rise to the unsorted libraries. Study findings and constraints: The level of TCR clonal expansion was highest in patients with HTLV-1-associated myelopathy and lowest in multiple sclerosis, where it fell below the level seen in healthy controls. Across subjects, expanded clones had no CDR3 amino acid sequences in common, pointing to private repertoires in all groups.

The specimen was PBMCs. The chain combines TRBV5-1 with TRBJ1-5; possible D gene TRBD1, 5 bases. The receptor's source is a woman in her sixties in good health. CDR3 sequence (DNA): TGCGCCAGCAGCTCCGACAGCTTCAATCAGCCCCAGCATTTT. Protein product: CASSSDSFNQPQHF.